This is a list of T cell receptor beta chains from one sample in a study of CD8 T cells in Susac syndrome. One entry per CDR3 protein, called by TCRdb with MiXCR from the immunoSEQ multiplex PCR reads. The table includes about 66,000 distinct CDR3 sequences, about 94% detected once. The sample was CD8+ T cells from PBMCs. All receptors come from a human donor with multiple sclerosis. Both conserved end residues are part of each CDR3. The order of the fields is V gene, D gene, clone size, J gene, CDR3 protein, CDR3 DNA. The D gene is left open where the match is weak. Rows may omit the clone size; those that give it use once, few, many or a size class.

TRBV27	-	-	TRBJ2-7	CASSLSLRGNLYEQYF	TGTGCCAGCAGTTTATCGTTACGGGGGAACCTCTACGAGCAGTACTTC
TRBV7-7	TRBD2	once	TRBJ2-3	CASSMGLAGTDTQYF	TGTGCTAGCAGCATGGGACTAGCGGGCACAGATACGCAGTATTTT
TRBV28	-	-	TRBJ1-4	CASSLAAGLNEKLFF	TGTGCCAGCAGTTTAGCGGCAGGCCTAAATGAAAAACTGTTTTTT
TRBV27	TRBD1	once	TRBJ1-5	CASSLRTGDSNQPQHF	TGTGCCAGCAGTTTGAGGACAGGGGATAGCAATCAGCCCCAGCATTTT
TRBV27	-	-	TRBJ1-1	CAAGGGLGVAEAFF	TGTGCGGCGGGTGGGGGGCTTGGTGTGGCTGAAGCTTTCTTT
TRBV12-3/TRBV12-4	-	-	TRBJ1-1	CASSLDLTEAFF	TGTGCCAGCAGTTTAGACCTCACTGAAGCTTTCTTT
TRBV12-3/TRBV12-4	TRBD2	-	TRBJ2-1	CASSALTSGLASF	TGTGCCAGCAGTGCCCTAACTAGCGGTCTAGCTTCCTTC
TRBV29-1	-	few	TRBJ2-3	CSVEADSTDTQYF	TGCAGCGTTGAGGCGGATAGCACAGATACGCAGTATTTT
TRBV20-1	TRBD2	-	TRBJ2-3	CSASGRVGADTQYF	TGCAGTGCTAGCGGGAGGGTTGGCGCAGATACGCAGTATTTT
TRBV13	-	-	TRBJ1-1	CASTLGYTEAFF	TGTGCCAGCACCTTGGGATACACTGAAGCTTTCTTT
TRBV4-1	TRBD1	once	TRBJ2-7	CASSQGGQVSEQYF	TGCGCCAGCAGCCAAGGGGGACAGGTTTCCGAGCAGTACTTC
TRBV11-1	-	-	TRBJ1-2	CASSLSLGLNYGYTF	TGTGCCAGCAGCTTGTCCCTGGGACTTAACTATGGCTACACCTTC
TRBV11-2	TRBD1	-	TRBJ2-3	CASSSNRGPTDTQYF	TGTGCCAGCAGCAGCAACAGGGGGCCCACAGATACGCAGTATTTT
TRBV20-1	-	-	TRBJ2-7	CSATPSEQYF	TGCAGTGCCACCCCCAGCGAGCAGTACTTC
TRBV30	-	-	TRBJ1-1	CAWAQGLSEAFF	TGTGCCTGGGCACAGGGTTTGTCGGAAGCTTTCTTT
TRBV2	-	-	TRBJ1-4	CASKQTADEKLFF	TGTGCCAGCAAACAGACAGCGGATGAAAAACTGTTTTTT
TRBV12-3/TRBV12-4	-	-	TRBJ2-5	CASRARGGRQETQYF	TGTGCCAGCAGAGCCCGTGGCGGGCGGCAAGAGACCCAGTACTTC
TRBV4-1	-	-	TRBJ1-1	CASSQAQNTEAFF	TGCGCCAGCAGCCAAGCACAGAACACTGAAGCTTTCTTT
TRBV13	-	-	TRBJ2-4	CASSPEIDKNIQYF	TGTGCCAGCAGCCCAGAAATTGACAAAAACATTCAGTACTTC
TRBV20-1	TRBD2	-	TRBJ2-7	CSANGLANYEQYF	TGCAGTGCTAATGGACTAGCGAACTACGAGCAGTACTTC
TRBV28	-	-	TRBJ2-3	CASSPAHGEDTQYF	TGTGCCAGCAGCCCAGCTCACGGGGAAGATACGCAGTATTTT
TRBV5-1	-	-	TRBJ2-7	CASSLAGGVTSYEQYF	TGCGCCAGCAGCTTGGCAGGCGGGGTGACCTCCTACGAGCAGTACTTC
TRBV4-3	TRBD2	-	TRBJ2-1	CASSQDQLAGSNEQFF	TGCGCCAGCAGCCAAGATCAACTAGCGGGGAGCAATGAGCAGTTCTTC
TRBV7-9	-	once	TRBJ2-5	CASSLAPSGETQYF	TGTGCCAGCAGCTTAGCGCCCTCCGGGGAGACCCAGTACTTC
TRBV14	-	once	TRBJ2-1	CASSQTSNMDQPGQFF	TGTGCCAGCAGCCAAACATCCAATATGGACCAACCAGGGCAGTTCTTC
TRBV2	-	few	TRBJ2-7	CASSPTAGISYEQYF	TGTGCCAGCAGCCCAACGGCGGGGATCTCCTACGAGCAGTACTTC
TRBV6-6	TRBD1	-	TRBJ2-7	CASRSGTGDHEQYF	TGTGCCAGCAGATCCGGGACAGGGGATCACGAGCAGTACTTC
TRBV4-1	-	-	TRBJ2-2	CASSQGSSGELFF	TGCGCCAGCAGCCAAGGCAGCTCCGGGGAGCTGTTTTTT
TRBV5-4	-	-	TRBJ2-7	CASSWTDSGEQYF	TGTGCCAGCAGCTGGACGGACTCAGGGGAGCAGTACTTC
TRBV27	TRBD1	-	TRBJ2-7	CASSSAGGNYEQYF	TGTGCCAGCAGTTCCGCAGGGGGAAACTACGAGCAGTACTTC
TRBV7-9	TRBD1	-	TRBJ1-2	CASSPWGGQGGNYGYTF	TGTGCCAGCAGCCCCTGGGGCGGACAGGGGGGTAACTATGGCTACACCTTC
TRBV4-1	TRBD2	-	TRBJ2-1	CATRASGNNEQFF	TGCGCCACTCGGGCTAGCGGCAACAATGAGCAGTTCTTC
TRBV27	-	once	TRBJ2-4	CASSGGSKNIQYF	TGTGCCAGCAGTGGCGGGTCCAAAAACATTCAGTACTTC
TRBV7-3	-	-	TRBJ2-3	CASSFLGTDTQYF	TGTGCCAGCAGCTTTCTAGGCACAGATACGCAGTATTTT
TRBV4-3	-	few	TRBJ1-1	CASSVGTEAFF	TGCGCCAGCAGCGTAGGCACTGAAGCTTTCTTT
TRBV24-1	-	-	TRBJ2-1	CATSDPGFNEQFF	TGTGCCACCAGTGACCCCGGTTTCAATGAGCAGTTCTTC
TRBV6-2/TRBV6-3	-	-	TRBJ2-7	CASRGPSDSVQPYEQYF	TGTGCCAGCCGCGGCCCCTCCGACAGTGTTCAACCCTACGAGCAGTACTTC
TRBV4-2	-	-	TRBJ1-1	CASSQDGNTEAFF	TGTGCCAGCAGCCAAGATGGGAACACTGAAGCTTTCTTT
TRBV11-2	-	-	TRBJ2-3	CASSLYVGYTDTQYF	TGTGCCAGCAGCTTATATGTCGGGTACACAGATACGCAGTATTTT
TRBV13	-	-	TRBJ1-1	CASSCELQVSTEAFF	TGTGCCAGCAGTTGCGAACTACAGGTCAGCACTGAAGCTTTCTTT
TRBV2	-	-	TRBJ2-7	CASSELGGLVPYEQYF	TGTGCCAGCAGTGAACTGGGGGGGCTGGTCCCTTACGAGCAGTACTTC
TRBV24-1	-	-	TRBJ2-1	CATQAGNEQFF	TGTGCCACCCAAGCAGGCAATGAGCAGTTCTTC
TRBV20-1	TRBD2	-	TRBJ2-7	CSARDRRGGLYEQYF	TGCAGTGCTAGAGATAGGCGGGGGGGCCTATACGAGCAGTACTTC
TRBV20-1	TRBD1	-	TRBJ1-6	CSARETGGVSPLHF	TGCAGTGCTAGAGAGACAGGGGGTGTGTCACCCCTCCACTTT
TRBV20-1	-	-	TRBJ2-1	CSARGLGGLNEQFF	TGCAGTGCTAGAGGACTAGGGGGTTTAAATGAGCAGTTCTTC
TRBV20-1	-	-	TRBJ2-7	CSAAEDEQYF	TGCAGTGCCGCTGAGGACGAGCAGTACTTC
TRBV30	TRBD2	-	TRBJ2-7	CAWSTLGGGYEQYF	TGTGCCTGGAGTACGTTGGGCGGGGGCTACGAGCAGTACTTC
TRBV4-1	-	once	TRBJ1-1	CASSWDTGLNTEAFF	TGCGCCAGCAGTTGGGACACGGGCTTAAACACTGAAGCTTTCTTT
TRBV20-1	-	-	TRBJ2-7	CSARDWGRGERSYEQYF	TGCAGTGCTAGAGATTGGGGCAGGGGGGAGAGGTCCTACGAGCAGTACTTC
TRBV27	TRBD1	-	TRBJ1-2	CASRPGQVYGYTF	TGTGCCAGCAGACCCGGACAGGTCTATGGCTACACCTTC
TRBV7-9	-	once	TRBJ2-3	CASSLGPGADTQYF	TGTGCCAGCAGCTTAGGGCCGGGCGCAGATACGCAGTATTTT
TRBV5-1	-	-	TRBJ2-7	CASSGSTYEQYF	TGCGCCAGCAGCGGATCCACTTACGAGCAGTACTTC
TRBV6-9	-	-	TRBJ1-5	CASSYKGLVYQHF	TGTGCCAGCAGTTATAAAGGGCTCGTTTATCAGCATTTT
TRBV5-6	-	-	TRBJ2-1	CASSFGTGYNEQFF	TGTGCCAGCAGCTTTGGGACTGGGTACAATGAGCAGTTCTTC
TRBV12-3/TRBV12-4	TRBD2	-	TRBJ2-5	CASLRGGRETQYF	TGTGCCAGCCTGCGGGGGGGCCGAGAGACCCAGTACTTC
TRBV29-1	TRBD2	-	TRBJ2-1	CSVDGTSGRIYNEQFF	TGCAGCGTTGATGGGACTAGCGGGAGGATCTACAATGAGCAGTTCTTC
TRBV30	TRBD1	-	TRBJ2-1	CACLTGDSYNEQFF	TGTGCCTGTCTGACAGGGGACTCCTACAATGAGCAGTTCTTC
TRBV20-1	TRBD2	-	TRBJ2-7	CSARSGLAGGLRSYEQYF	TGCAGTGCTAGATCGGGCCTAGCGGGAGGCCTTAGGTCCTACGAGCAGTACTTC
TRBV28	-	once	TRBJ2-5	CASSLAWETQYF	TGTGCCAGCAGTCTAGCATGGGAGACCCAGTACTTC
TRBV27	-	once	TRBJ2-7	CASSRDNYEQYF	TGTGCCAGCAGCCGGGACAACTACGAGCAGTACTTC